This record looks at one TCR beta chain sequence and its context. The antigen remains undetermined. The data originate from a study of cytomegalovirus exposure and HLA in healthy donors. Whole-study context: Earlier, 150 million to 200 million T cells were analyzed, and 117 million unique TCR beta sequences were found among them. The study, taken as a whole, reports: Reportedly, cytomegalovirus status was diagnosed with high sensitivity and specificity.

Primers for the PCR totalled 60 Vbeta and 13 Jbeta. Generated by immunoSEQ multiplex PCR, the TCRdb table keeps only in-frame clones and is missing some. The table records under 200,000 clones, around two thirds of them present only once. Germline CDR1 reads SGHRS; CDR2 reads YFSETQ. This CDR3 region has 16 residues. The germline V and J ends were trimmed by 3 bases and 0 bases, with 16 bases remaining between them. The sequence was collected from a man aged 45-65 years in good health and CMV-seronegative. Sequenced material: PBMCs. The J gene is TRBJ2-7, the V gene TRBV5-1, with D perhaps matching TRBD2 (6 bases). DNA of the CDR3: TGCGCCAGCAGCTCCCAAGGAGGGGTGGGCTCCTACGAGCAGTACTTC. The encoded protein is CASSSQGGVGSYEQYF.